The 2 T cell receptor beta chains below all came from one sample that was sequenced in a study of blood T cell repertoires in COVID-19. Clones were sequenced by immunoSEQ multiplex PCR, and TCRdb holds only the in-frame ones, with some missing. The table shows hundreds of thousands of clones, with approximately 80% occurring only once. Sequencing input: peripheral blood. Every receptor here comes from an elderly woman with COVID-19, enrolled during active disease.

The gene calls are TRBV4-3 and TRBJ2-3; the match to TRBD2 covers 9 bases. This CDR3 has 19 residues. Per germline, CDR1 LGHNA and CDR2 YSLEER. The V segment lost 0 bases and the J segment 0 bases; nucleotides outside the gene matches: 10. CDR3 loop: CASSQDPSGIYQSTDTQYF. In nucleotides, the CDR3 is TGCGCCAGCAGCCAAGATCCTAGCGGGATTTACCAGAGCACAGATACGCAGTATTTT.

V usage is TRBV18 and J usage is TRBJ1-6, with D tentatively TRBD1 (6 bases). Germline V gives CDR1 KGHSH, CDR2 LQKENI. Trimming removed 6 bases at V and 7 bases at J, with 16 bases between. The CDR3 loop spans 15 amino acids. CDR3 loop: CASSRQERENSPLHF. DNA for the CDR3: TGTGCCAGCTCCCGACAGGAACGAGAGAATTCACCCCTCCACTTT.